This passage covers 26 T cell receptor beta chains from one sample sequenced in a study of T cells in Graves' hyperthyroidism and ophthalmopathy. TCR beta CDR3 regions were amplified from RNA transcripts. In the first-round RT-PCR of the TCR CDR3, the HTBI primer set was used. One entry per CDR3 protein, called by TCRdb with MiXCR from the multiplex PCR reads. Of around 240,000 distinct CDR3 sequences in the sample, 16% were seen once. Sequencing was done on a sample of blood. The receptors derive from a woman under 30 with Graves' ophthalmopathy.

This clonotype was counted ten times or more. The rearrangement joins TRBV20-1 to TRBJ1-2; 9 bases are a match to TRBD1. The CDR3 runs 13 residues. Germline assignment: CDR1 DFQATT and CDR2 SNEGSKA (reference sequence). Trimming removed 3 bases from V and 8 bases from J; junction bases left unmatched: 7. The CDR3 region is CSASRDREVGYTF. The CDR3 bases are TGCAGTGCTAGCCGGGACAGGGAGGTCGGCTACACCTTC.

This clonotype was picked up many times. The chain uses TRBV30 and TRBJ2-5; D gene uncertain. The V gene's germline CDR1 is GTSNPN and CDR2 SVGIG (reference sequence). The CDR3 runs 13 residues. V gave up 1 base and J gave up 1 base, with 7 bases separating them. The CDR3: CAWSGTAQETQYF. DNA of the CDR3: TGTGCCTGGAGTGGGACCGCCCAAGAGACCCAGTACTTC.

This clonotype was counted at least ten times. The rearrangement links TRBV20-1 to TRBJ1-1, with a tentative D call TRBD1 (5 bases). Germline V gene data show CDR1 as DFQATT and CDR2 as SNEGSKA (reference sequence). There are 13 residues in the CDR3. V lost 0 bases and J lost 6, with 11 bases in between. The CDR3 loop is CSAREFGGAEAFF. CDR3 nucleotides: TGCAGTGCTAGAGAATTCGGGGGAGCTGAAGCTTTCTTT.

This clonotype was counted ten times or more. The CDR3 sequence is CASSLAGGYTDTQYF. The DNA for the CDR3 is TGTGCCAGCAGCCTAGCGGGGGGATATACAGATACGCAGTATTTT. This chain uses TRBV9 with TRBJ2-3; 11 positions match TRBD2. This CDR3 comprises 15 residues. In germline, CDR1 is SGDLS, CDR2 YYNGEE. V shed 4 bases and J 3 bases; nucleotides not matched to a gene: 4.

There are many counts of this clonotype. The chain recombines TRBV19 with TRBJ2-7; the D gene is possibly TRBD2 (5 bases). Germline V lookup: CDR1 LNHDA, CDR2 SQIVND (reference sequence). The ends were cut back, 1 base at V and 7 bases at J, with 17 bases in the middle. The CDR3 consists of 15 residues. The CDR3 spells CASSIGIAPREEQYF. CDR3 nucleotides: TGTGCCAGTAGTATAGGCATAGCGCCTCGCGAAGAGCAGTACTTC.

The rearrangement uses TRBV2 and TRBJ2-5; D could derive from TRBD1 or TRBD2 (6 bases each). Germline V gene lookup returns CDR1 SNHLY and CDR2 FYNNEI. V lost 4 bases and J lost 5, with 17 bases in between. CDR3 length equals 15 residues. The DNA for the CDR3 is TGTGCCAGCAGTGGGGTTGGGGGGCGTGAGGAGACCCAGTACTTC. Translation: CASSGVGGREETQYF.

This clonotype was recorded once. V is TRBV13 and J is TRBJ2-7; 7 nucleotides agree with TRBD1. Trimming took 0 bases from V and 6 from J; bases not matched to a gene: 17. CDR3 length equals 18 residues. Looked up from germline, CDR1 is PRHDT and CDR2 is FYEKMQ (reference sequence). The CDR3 region is CASSLGDQDRARACEQYF. The CDR3 nucleotides are TGTGCCAGCAGCTTAGGGGACCAAGACAGGGCCCGTGCTTGCGAGCAGTACTTC.

This clonotype was observed at least ten times. The gene calls are TRBV5-1 and TRBJ1-1, with D perhaps matching TRBD1 (6 bases). Germline V lookup: CDR1 SGHRS, CDR2 YFSETQ. This CDR3 is built from 15 residues. V lost 0 bases, J lost 0 bases, and 9 bases lay in between. The CDR3 sequence: CASSLGQAMNTEAFF. CDR3 in DNA: TGCGCCAGCAGCTTGGGACAGGCGATGAACACTGAAGCTTTCTTT.

This clonotype has at least ten counts. The V and J genes are TRBV2 and TRBJ1-1; TRBD1 matches at 9 bases. J gave up 6 bases and V 6 bases, and 11 bases lay outside the gene matches. This CDR3 spans 15 amino acids. Germline V CDR1 and CDR2: SNHLY, FYNNEI. CDR3 loop: CASRPGQGFWAEAFF. CDR3 coding DNA: TGTGCCAGCAGGCCGGGACAGGGTTTTTGGGCTGAAGCTTTCTTT.

This clonotype has a count of ten or more. This chain uses TRBV7-9 with TRBJ2-3, with 13 bases that match TRBD2. Germline V gene lookup returns CDR1 SEHNR and CDR2 FQNEAQ (reference sequence). This CDR3 spans 15 amino acids. V dropped 6 bases and J dropped 11; count of bases not matched to a gene: 11. CDR3 nucleotides: TGTGCCAGCAGGGCTGGACTAGCGGGGGCTCTTGGGCAGTATTTT. This gives the protein CASRAGLAGALGQYF. Looking up the rest from reference TRBV7-9 and TRBJ2-3 gives the full variable domain: DTGVSQNPRHKITKRGQNVTFRCDPISEHNRLYWYRQTLGQGPEFLTYFQNEAQLEKSRLLSDRFSAERPKGSFSTLEIQRTEQGDSAMYLCASRAGLAGALGQYFGPGTRLTVL.

This clonotype was recorded at least ten times. The gene calls are TRBV6-5 and TRBJ2-1; no reliable D call. This CDR3 is built from 14 residues. Trimming left V 4 bases short and J 4 bases short, with 11 bases between. Germline V gives CDR1 MNHEY, CDR2 SVGAGI. CDR3 loop: CASSSSEPYNEQFF. In nucleotides, the CDR3 is TGTGCCAGCAGTTCCTCCGAGCCTTACAATGAGCAGTTCTTC.

This rearrangement joins TRBV4-1 to TRBJ2-3; 8 bases are a match to TRBD2. Trimming removed 6 bases from V and 3 bases from J; junction bases left unmatched: 5. Germline CDR1 reads MGHRA; CDR2 reads YSYEKL. This CDR3 is built from 14 residues. CDR3 protein: CASRPGGGTDTQYF. CDR3 coding DNA: TGCGCCAGCAGACCCGGGGGGGGGACAGATACGCAGTATTTT.

This chain links TRBV20-1 with TRBJ2-3; D gene uncertain. The V gene's germline CDR1 is DFQATT and CDR2 SNEGSKA (reference sequence). Trimming stripped 8 bases from V and 1 base from J, with 13 bases between. There are 13 residues in the CDR3. CDR3 residues: CSPPGPGTDTQYF. The CDR3 DNA sequence: TGCAGTCCCCCCGGGCCCGGCACAGATACGCAGTATTTT.

This clonotype showed up many times. This chain connects TRBV30 to TRBJ2-1; 7 bases are a match to TRBD2. V lost 6 bases, J lost 6 bases, and 11 bases stayed unmatched. Germline-derived CDR1 and CDR2 are GTSNPN and SVGIG (reference sequence). The CDR3 sequence is 14 residues long. The CDR3 nucleotides are TGTGCCTGCGATAATCCGGGACTATCCAATGAGCAGTTCTTC. Its translation: CACDNPGLSNEQFF.

The chain uses TRBV4-1 and TRBJ1-2, with 9 positions matching TRBD1. The CDR3 runs 15 residues. The ends lost 1 base at V and 5 bases at J; junction bases unmatched: 5. Germline V CDR1 and CDR2: MGHRA, YSYEKL. The CDR3 protein is CASSQVTGGRYGYTF. CDR3 in DNA: TGCGCCAGCAGCCAAGTAACAGGGGGCAGGTATGGCTACACCTTC.

This rearrangement joins TRBV28 to TRBJ2-2; 8 nucleotides align to TRBD2. The CDR3 is made up of 14 amino acids. CDR1 is MDHEN, CDR2 SYDVKM, per germline. V lost 6 bases to trimming and J lost 5 bases; unmatched junction nucleotides: 5. The CDR3 DNA is TGTGCCAGCAGCTCGGGAGGGCCAACCGGGGAGCTGTTTTTT. It is translated as CASSSGGPTGELFF.

This clonotype has ten or more counts. CDR3 amino acids: CATSTGELAEAFF. For the CDR3, the DNA is TGTGCCACCAGCACAGGGGAACTTGCTGAAGCTTTCTTT. The chain has TRBV15 and TRBJ1-1; tentatively, D is TRBD1 (6 bases). The CDR3 covers 13 residues. V lost 4 bases to trimming and J lost 6 bases, with 12 bases between them. CDR1 is LNHNV, CDR2 YYDKDF, per germline (reference sequence).

Regarding this clonotype: This may be a read error: a much more frequent sequence differs by one nucleotide. As DNA, the CDR3 is TGCAGTAAAGTCAGGGGAGCGGATGAAAAACTGTTTTTT. It specifies CSKVRGADEKLFF. The V gene is TRBV20-1, the J gene TRBJ1-4; tentatively, D is TRBD1 (6 bases). Germline CDR1 is DFQATT and CDR2 is SNEGSKA (reference sequence). The CDR3 loop spans 13 amino acids. V was trimmed by 8 bases and J by 6 bases, leaving 16 bases between them.

In this sample, this clonotype turned up many times. This chain joins TRBV20-1 and TRBJ1-2, with D unresolved. The CDR3 length is 10 residues. Trimming removed 4 bases at V and 4 bases at J, with 4 bases between. Germline V CDR1 and CDR2: DFQATT, SNEGSKA (reference sequence). DNA of the CDR3: TGCAGTGCTAAGGCCTATGGCTACACCTTC. Amino acid sequence: CSAKAYGYTF.

This clonotype was observed a few times. The chain combines TRBV4-3 with TRBJ2-3; 13 bases fit TRBD2. Germline CDR1 reads LGHNA; CDR2 reads YSLEER. The J segment lost 6 bases and the V segment lost 3 bases, leaving 6 bases of the junction unmatched. The CDR3 has 16 amino acids. The CDR3 DNA is TGCGCCAGCAGCCACACTAGCGGGAGGGCCGTGGATACGCAGTATTTT. Amino acids: CASSHTSGRAVDTQYF.

The chain uses TRBV20-1 and TRBJ1-3; 7 bases match TRBD1. Trimming at V came to 3 bases and at J to 0 bases, leaving 5 bases not matched to a gene. The CDR3 consists of 15 residues. Germline CDR1 DFQATT, CDR2 SNEGSKA (reference sequence). In nucleotides, the CDR3 is TGCAGTGCTAGTTATGGGACAGCCTCTGGAAACACCATATATTTT. It specifies CSASYGTASGNTIYF.

This clonotype appeared many times. The V gene is TRBV5-6, the J gene TRBJ1-2; TRBD1 agrees at 8 bases. This CDR3 has 14 residues. Germline CDR1 and CDR2: SGHDT and YYEEEE. V lost 2 bases and J lost 8; bases outside the gene matches: 8. The CDR3 here is CASSFTGGQKGYTF. In DNA form, the CDR3 reads TGTGCCAGCAGCTTTACAGGGGGGCAAAAAGGCTACACCTTC.

In its sample, this clonotype was seen many times. The V and J genes are TRBV7-9 and TRBJ1-1; D is uncertain. Trimming removed 0 bases from V and 2 bases from J, with 13 bases in between. Germline V gene lookup returns CDR1 SEHNR and CDR2 FQNEAQ (reference sequence). This CDR3 has 16 amino acids. CDR3 sequence reads: CASSLALSGINTEAFF. Written as DNA, the CDR3 is TGTGCCAGCAGCTTAGCGCTTTCGGGTATTAACACTGAAGCTTTCTTT.

The chain recombines TRBV2 with TRBJ1-1, with 9 nucleotides matching TRBD1. The CDR3 extends over 15 amino acids. With V trimmed by 5 bases and J by 1 base, 5 bases remained unmatched. Germline V CDR1 and CDR2: SNHLY, FYNNEI. CDR3 residues: CASSIGTGRNTEAFF. The CDR3 coding sequence is TGTGCCAGCAGTATAGGGACAGGGAGGAACACTGAAGCTTTCTTT. The full variable domain, with the rest looked up from reference TRBV2 and TRBJ1-1, is EPEVTQTPSHQVTQMGQEVILRCVPISNHLYFYWYRQILGQKVEFLVSFYNNEISEKSEIFDDQFSVERPDGSNFTLKIRSTKLEDSAMYFCASSIGTGRNTEAFFGQGTRLTVV.

This clonotype was counted many times. CDR3 residues: CASSFLTPYSSYEQYF. CDR3 nucleotide sequence: TGTGCCAGCAGTTTCCTGACACCGTATAGCTCCTACGAGCAGTACTTC. The chain links TRBV27 to TRBJ2-7; D is unclear. V gave up 3 bases and J gave up 0 bases, with 15 bases separating them. This CDR3 spans 16 amino acids. The germline CDR1 and CDR2 sequences are MNHEY and SMNVEV (reference sequence).

This clonotype was detected ten times or more. This rearrangement joins TRBV20-1 to TRBJ2-1; no firm D call. V lost 4 bases, J lost 4 bases, and 17 bases lay in between. Germline V gene data show CDR1 as DFQATT and CDR2 as SNEGSKA (reference sequence). CDR3 length: 15 residues. The CDR3 DNA reads TGCAGTGCTAACTTACTCCAAATCCAATACAATGAGCAGTTCTTC. Its translation: CSANLLQIQYNEQFF.